One sample yielded the 25 T cell receptor beta chains listed below, sequenced in a study of OX40 agonist ivuxolimab in advanced cancers. Some clones are missing from TCRdb's copy, which holds only in-frame ones; the method was immunoSEQ multiplex PCR. The data contain roughly 63,000 clones, 86% of them singletons. Sequencing used CD4+ or CD8+ T cells sorted from blood, obtained in a trial of the OX40 agonist ivuxolimab. The receptors here all came from an adult with an advanced solid tumor such as melanoma, head and neck, liver or kidney cancer.

The rearrangement links TRBV6-1 to TRBJ1-4; D not resolved. The CDR3 is 15 amino acids. Germline loops: CDR1 MNHNS, CDR2 SASEGT. The ends were cut back, 0 bases at V and 8 bases at J, with 13 bases in the middle. The CDR3 DNA reads as TGTGCCAGCAGTGAAGCTAGGCAGATGACAGAAAAACTGTTTTTT. This encodes CASSEARQMTEKLFF.

The chain employs TRBV6-5 and TRBJ2-4; the D is unclear. The germline V gene encodes CDR1 MNHEY and CDR2 SVGAGI. There are 14 residues in the CDR3. The V end was cut by 5 bases, the J end by 1 base, with 9 bases between. In nucleotides, the CDR3 is TGTGCCAGCAGTGCCCGGGCGGCCAAAAACATTCAGTACTTC. Its translation: CASSARAAKNIQYF.

This clone was seen a few times. DNA for the CDR3: TGTGCCAGCAGCTGGGCGTCGAGCACTGAAGCTTTCTTT. Amino acids: CASSWASSTEAFF. This chain links TRBV6-5 with TRBJ1-1; D remains unclear. This CDR3 is built from 13 residues. V lost 6 bases, J lost 4 bases, and 12 bases lay in between. Germline CDR1 reads MNHEY; CDR2 reads SVGAGI.

The gene calls are TRBV5-5 and TRBJ2-6, with D perhaps matching TRBD1 (5 bases). Germline V gives CDR1 SGHKS, CDR2 YYEKEE (reference sequence). The CDR3 is made up of 17 amino acids. V lost 0 bases and J 0 bases, leaving 10 bases between the germline ends. The CDR3 reads CASSLAGFDSGANVLTF. For the CDR3, the DNA is TGTGCCAGCAGCTTGGCAGGGTTCGACTCTGGGGCCAACGTCCTGACTTTC.

The chain employs TRBV13 and TRBJ2-7; D is unclear. The germline V and J ends were trimmed by 5 bases and 2 bases, with 13 bases remaining between them. Per germline, CDR1 PRHDT and CDR2 FYEKMQ (reference sequence). This CDR3 has 14 residues. DNA of the CDR3: TGTGCCAGCAGCCCCGGACCTTACCCCTACGAGCAGTACTTC. Translating gives CASSPGPYPYEQYF.

This clone was seen once. This rearrangement joins TRBV5-4 to TRBJ2-6, with TRBD1 matching over 7 bases. CDR3 length equals 18 residues. The germline V gene encodes CDR1 SGHNT and CDR2 YYREEE (reference sequence). V trimming: 1 base; J trimming: 0 bases; junction bases outside the gene matches: 7. The CDR3 sequence is CASSLYAQGISGANVLTF. CDR3 DNA: TGTGCCAGCAGCTTGTATGCACAGGGGATCTCTGGGGCCAACGTCCTGACTTTC.

Concerning this clone: A junction end diverges from the germline sequence, so it may reflect a read error. This rearrangement joins TRBV5-1 to TRBJ2-1; 7 nucleotides match TRBD1. Germline CDR1 and CDR2: SGHRS and YFSETQ. The CDR3 has 14 residues. The CDR3 spells CASSLGQTYNEQFF. Written as DNA, the CDR3 is TGCGCCAGCAGTTTGGGACAGACCTACAATGAGCAGTTCTTC.

This clone was seen just once. The V gene is TRBV6-1, the J gene TRBJ1-6, with 9 bases identical to TRBD1. The CDR3 runs to 13 residues. V trimming: 10 bases; J trimming: 5 bases; junction bases outside the gene matches: 3. Looked up from germline, CDR1 is MNHNS and CDR2 is SASEGT. The CDR3 spells CATQGAHNSPLHF. For the CDR3, the DNA is TGTGCCACACAGGGGGCGCATAATTCACCCCTCCACTTT.

The rearrangement joins TRBV27 to TRBJ2-2; D uncertain. The germline CDR1 and CDR2 sequences are MNHEY and SMNVEV (reference sequence). V was cut by 6 bases and J by 3 bases, with 11 bases left in between. CDR3 length: 14 residues. CDR3 protein: CASSLGRYTGELFF. The CDR3 DNA reads as TGTGCCAGCAGCCTCGGACGGTACACCGGGGAGCTGTTTTTT.

The V and J genes are TRBV27 and TRBJ1-3; 7 bases are a match to TRBD1. Germline-derived CDR1 and CDR2 are MNHEY and SMNVEV (reference sequence). The J segment lost 0 bases and the V segment lost 6 bases, leaving 8 bases of the junction unmatched. The CDR3 sequence is 16 residues long. This CDR3 is CASRENRGGSGNTIYF. The CDR3 DNA reads TGTGCCAGCAGAGAAAACAGGGGAGGCTCTGGAAACACCATATATTTT.

This clone appeared a few times. The CDR3 loop reads CASSYRLMNTEAFF. In nucleotides, the CDR3 is TGTGCCAGCAGTTACAGGTTAATGAACACTGAAGCTTTCTTT. The chain joins TRBV2 to TRBJ1-1; D is possibly TRBD1 (5 bases). Germline V CDR1 and CDR2: SNHLY, FYNNEI. CDR3 length: 14 residues. V was trimmed by 5 bases and J by 0 bases, leaving 10 bases between them.

The rearrangement uses TRBV2 and TRBJ1-2; D is undetermined. The CDR3 is 15 residues long. With 4 bases removed from V and 5 bases from J, the gap between germline ends came to 17 bases. CDR1 and CDR2 (germline): SNHLY, FYNNEI. CDR3 region: CASSAAIPTAYGYTF. In DNA, the CDR3 is TGTGCCAGCAGTGCGGCCATCCCGACGGCATATGGCTACACCTTC.

The J gene is TRBJ1-5, the V gene TRBV19, with D perhaps matching TRBD1 (5 bases). V lost 7 bases and J lost 2, with 12 bases in between. The CDR3 consists of 14 residues. Germline lookup yields CDR1 LNHDA and CDR2 SQIVND (reference sequence). In nucleotides, the CDR3 is TGTGCCAGTACCGCAGGGTACGGCAATCAGCCCCAGCATTTT. Its protein is CASTAGYGNQPQHF. The full variable domain, in which reference TRBV19 and TRBJ1-5 provide the parts outside the CDR3, is DGGITQSPKYLFRKEGQNVTLSCEQNLNHDAMYWYRQDPGQGLRLIYYSQIVNDFQKGDIAEGYSVSREKKESFPLTVTSAQKNPTAFYLCASTAGYGNQPQHFGDGTRLSIL.

This clone was recorded only once. The chain carries TRBV4-2 and TRBJ1-4; the D is unclear. The CDR3 has 16 residues. Germline CDR1 and CDR2: LGHNA and YNFKEQ. V lost 1 base and J lost 2, with 11 bases in between. The CDR3 DNA reads as TGTGCCAGCAGCCAAGCACACGGGGTCACTAATGAAAAACTGTTTTTT. It is translated as CASSQAHGVTNEKLFF.

The chain combines TRBV6-5 with TRBJ2-6; no firm D call. The CDR3 is 15 amino acids. V dropped 1 base and J dropped 4 bases, with 8 bases sitting between them. Germline loops: CDR1 MNHEY, CDR2 SVGAGI. The CDR3 region is CASSYYVTGANVLTF. CDR3 DNA sequence: TGTGCCAGCAGTTACTACGTTACCGGGGCCAACGTCCTGACTTTC.

The chain carries TRBV5-1 and TRBJ2-2; D is unresolved. The V gene lost 5 bases and the J gene lost 6 bases, with 8 bases spanning the gap. Germline lookup yields CDR1 SGHRS and CDR2 YFSETQ. CDR3 length: 12 amino acids. CDR3 in DNA: TGCGCCAGCAGAGAGCAGGCCGGGGAGCTGTTTTTT. Amino acids: CASREQAGELFF. Full variable domain (remainder filled in from reference TRBV5-1 and TRBJ2-2): KAGVTQTPRYLIKTRGQQVTLSCSPISGHRSVSWYQQTPGQGLQFLFEYFSETQRNKGNFPGRFSGRQFSNSRSEMNVSTLELGDSALYLCASREQAGELFFGEGSRLTVL.

V and J are TRBV19 and TRBJ2-2; D gene uncertain. V lost 7 bases to trimming and J lost 3 bases, with 15 bases between them. The CDR3 has 15 amino acids. CDR1 LNHDA and CDR2 SQIVND come from the germline V gene (reference sequence). The CDR3 sequence is CASTWSRRDTGELFF. Here the CDR3 DNA reads TGTGCCAGTACGTGGTCCCGGCGAGACACCGGGGAGCTGTTTTTT.

This rearrangement joins TRBV19 to TRBJ2-3; the D is unclear. With 5 bases removed from V and 1 base from J, the gap between germline ends came to 16 bases. From germline, CDR1 is LNHDA and CDR2 SQIVND (reference sequence). This CDR3 spans 16 amino acids. The CDR3, as DNA: TGTGCCAGTAGTGGCCGGGCCACCCAAGGCACAGATACGCAGTATTTT. Its protein product is CASSGRATQGTDTQYF.

In this sample, this clone turned up once. The genes are TRBV9 and TRBJ1-4, with 8 bases aligning to TRBD1. Germline CDR1 and CDR2: SGDLS and YYNGEE. J gave up 3 bases and V 3 bases, and 4 bases lay outside the gene matches. This CDR3 spans 15 amino acids. The CDR3 DNA follows: TGTGCCAGCAGCGCGACAGGGGTAGCTAATGAAAAACTGTTTTTT. This sequence encodes CASSATGVANEKLFF.

The V and J genes are TRBV18 and TRBJ1-3; D perhaps matches TRBD1 (5 bases). CDR3 size: 18 residues. Germline V CDR1 and CDR2: KGHSH, LQKENI. V dropped 3 bases and J dropped 0 bases, with 18 bases sitting between them. CDR3 DNA: TGTGCCAGCTCACCCGGCAGGGAGATGTATTACTCTGGAAACACCATATATTTT. Encoded protein: CASSPGREMYYSGNTIYF.

The chain is built from TRBV6-1 and TRBJ2-5, with D unclear. Trimming stripped 6 bases from V and 3 bases from J, with 14 bases between. Germline assignment: CDR1 MNHNS and CDR2 SASEGT. This CDR3 comprises 14 residues. The CDR3 is CASSLGLTEETQYF. The CDR3 region has the DNA TGTGCCAGCAGCCTAGGGTTGACGGAAGAGACCCAGTACTTC.

The gene calls are TRBV4-1 and TRBJ1-4, with 8 bases that match TRBD1. V lost 4 bases to trimming and J lost 6 bases; unmatched junction nucleotides: 7. The CDR3 covers 15 residues. Germline CDR1 reads MGHRA; CDR2 reads YSYEKL. CDR3 residues: CASSLSQGVYEKLFF. The DNA of the CDR3 is TGCGCCAGCAGCCTATCACAGGGGGTTTATGAAAAACTGTTTTTT.

This clone was seen only a few times. The chain has TRBV21-1 and TRBJ1-5. TRBV21-1 is deemed a pseudogene. The CDR3 length is 18 residues. Written as DNA, the CDR3 is TGTGCCAGCAGGAAGACCCCAATCCGGGCGGTCAGCAATCAGCCCCAGCATTTT. Its translation is CASRKTPIRAVSNQPQHF.

The genes are TRBV7-2 and TRBJ2-1; 10 bases line up with TRBD2. Germline V lookup: CDR1 SGHTA, CDR2 FQGNSA. The CDR3 runs to 19 residues. The junction had 18 bases not matched to a gene; V was cut back by 6 bases and J by 4 bases. The DNA of the CDR3 is TGTGCCAGCAGTTCGAGACCGGCCACCGGACTAGCGGCTTACAATGAGCAGTTCTTC. This gives the protein CASSSRPATGLAAYNEQFF.

This clone was counted between two and nine times. The chain couples TRBV18 to TRBJ1-3, with TRBD1 matching over 12 bases. The CDR3 has 15 amino acids. Germline lookup yields CDR1 KGHSH and CDR2 LQKENI. Losses at the gene ends were 3 bases for V and 5 bases for J; bases not matched to a gene: 2. The CDR3 spells CASSPGQGARNTIYF. The CDR3 nucleotides read TGTGCCAGCTCACCGGGACAGGGGGCAAGAAACACCATATATTTT.